One and the same sample provided the 26 T cell receptor beta chains below, sequenced in a study of T cells after yellow fever vaccination. TCRdb re-analysed the 5' RACE reads in MiXCR, keeping a single row per CDR3 protein. Counted here are hundreds of thousands of distinct CDR3 sequences, 13% occurring once; the ten biggest clones make up over 13%. Sequenced material: PBMCs, taken on the day of the yellow fever booster vaccination. These receptors originate from a man aged 30 to 45 who received the YFV17D yellow fever vaccine.

There are a few counts of this clonotype. The rearrangement joins TRBV5-1 to TRBJ2-3, with D maybe TRBD2 (6 bases). CDR1 is SGHRS and CDR2 is YFSETQ in the germline V gene. The V gene lost 0 bases and the J gene lost 4 bases, with 12 bases spanning the gap. CDR3 length: 15 amino acids. The CDR3 protein is CASSLDRGSADTQYF. CDR3 DNA sequence: TGCGCCAGCAGCTTGGATCGGGGGTCGGCAGATACGCAGTATTTT.

The CDR3 here is CARASDTNNEQFF. The DNA of the CDR3 is TGTGCCAGGGCTTCGGACACAAACAATGAGCAGTTCTTC. The rearrangement links TRBV7-2 to TRBJ2-1; tentative D call: TRBD1 (5 bases). Looked up from germline, CDR1 is SGHTA and CDR2 is FQGNSA. The CDR3 is 13 residues long. The germline V and J ends were trimmed by 9 bases and 5 bases, with 14 bases remaining between them.

This clonotype was detected a few times. This chain joins TRBV20-1 and TRBJ2-3; 9 bases align to TRBD1. This CDR3 comprises 18 residues. Germline lookup yields CDR1 DFQATT and CDR2 SNEGSKA (reference sequence). Trimming removed 3 bases from V and 2 bases from J; junction bases left unmatched: 15. The CDR3 bases are TGCAGTGCTAGGGGACAGGGAGCTACAAGACCTATCACAGATACGCAGTATTTT. This encodes CSARGQGATRPITDTQYF.

The sample holds a few counts of this clonotype. The chain uses TRBV5-1 and TRBJ2-7, with TRBD2 matching over 7 bases. V gave up 5 bases and J gave up 0 bases; unmatched junction bases: 8. This CDR3 has 15 residues. CDR1 and CDR2 (germline): SGHRS, YFSETQ. The CDR3 DNA follows: TGCGCCAGCAGGGCGGGGGACTGGAGCTCCTACGAGCAGTACTTC. It encodes CASRAGDWSSYEQYF.

This clonotype was observed a handful of times. Possible read error: a much larger clone is one base away. The V and J genes are TRBV12-3 or TRBV12-4 and TRBJ1-1; TRBD1 might be the D (5 bases). The CDR3 has 17 residues. This CDR3 reads CASSLGEGLRGNTEVFF. Written as DNA, the CDR3 is TGTGCCAGCAGTTTAGGGGAGGGGCTCAGAGGGAACACTGAAGTTTTCTTT.

The chain recombines TRBV4-3 with TRBJ1-1, with 10 bases matching TRBD1. Germline values: CDR1 LGHNA, CDR2 YSLEER. This CDR3 has 19 amino acids. Trimming took 4 bases from V and 1 from J; bases not matched to a gene: 15. The CDR3 loop reads CASSLSAGTGEIWNTEAFF. DNA for the CDR3: TGCGCCAGCAGCCTCTCGGCCGGGACAGGGGAAATTTGGAACACTGAAGCTTTCTTT.

This clonotype was counted only a few times. The chain has TRBV18 and TRBJ2-7, with a tentative D call TRBD1 (6 bases). V was cut by 8 bases and J by 1 base, with 15 bases left in between. Germline loops: CDR1 KGHSH, CDR2 LQKENI. This CDR3 is 14 amino acids long. The CDR3 reads CASANPGQSYEQYF. The CDR3 nucleotides read TGTGCCAGCGCCAACCCAGGACAGTCCTACGAGCAGTACTTC.

The rearrangement links TRBV5-5 to TRBJ2-5; D gene uncertain. CDR1 is SGHKS, CDR2 YYEKEE, per germline (reference sequence). Trimming removed 0 bases at V and 5 bases at J, with 14 bases between. CDR3 length: 15 residues. The CDR3 loop is CASSLGVAVEETQYF. Written as DNA, the CDR3 is TGTGCCAGCAGCTTGGGAGTTGCAGTAGAGGAGACCCAGTACTTC. The whole variable domain, remainder taken from reference TRBV5-5 and TRBJ2-5, is DAGVTQSPTHLIKTRGQQVTLRCSPISGHKSVSWYQQVLGQGPQFIFQYYEKEERGRGNFPDRFSARQFPNYSSELNVNALLLGDSALYLCASSLGVAVEETQYFGPGTRLLVL.

About this clonotype: The junction differs from germline at one of its ends, possibly a read error. V usage is TRBV20-1 and J usage is TRBJ2-2; D gene unclear. The CDR3 is made up of 16 amino acids. CDR1 and CDR2 from the germline V gene are DFQATT and SNEGSKA (reference sequence). The CDR3 DNA is TGCTGTGCTAGAGTTGGACGGAACCCGAACACCGGGGAGCTGTTTTTT. It encodes CCARVGRNPNTGELFF.

This clonotype turned up a few times. The gene calls are TRBV11-1 and TRBJ2-1; the match to TRBD2 covers 7 bases. The CDR3 spans 18 residues. V lost 5 bases, J lost 0 bases, and 13 bases stayed unmatched. From germline, CDR1 is SGHAT and CDR2 FQDESV (reference sequence). Written as DNA, the CDR3 is TGTGCCAGCAGCCGCCTCCGGCCTAGCGGATTCTCCTACAATGAGCAGTTCTTC. It is translated as CASSRLRPSGFSYNEQFF.

The sample holds many counts of this clonotype. DNA for the CDR3: TGTGCCAGCAGTTGGGTTGGGGCCGGGACTAGCAACCAAGATACGCAGTATTTT. Its translation is CASSWVGAGTSNQDTQYF. V is TRBV6-5 and J is TRBJ2-3; 9 bases are shared with TRBD2. V gave up 4 bases and J gave up 5 bases; unmatched junction bases: 16. Germline CDR1 is MNHEY and CDR2 is SVGAGI. The CDR3 sequence is 18 residues long.

The V gene is TRBV15, the J gene TRBJ2-7; no definite D call. This CDR3 spans 16 amino acids. Deletions cut 0 bases from V and 6 bases from J, with 18 bases between. CDR1 and CDR2 from the germline V gene are LNHNV and YYDKDF (reference sequence). CDR3 in amino acids: CATSRDGPRGSSEQYF. The CDR3 DNA is TGTGCCACCAGCAGAGATGGGCCGAGAGGAAGCTCCGAGCAGTACTTC. The full variable domain, rest sourced from reference TRBV15 and TRBJ2-7, is DAMVIQNPRYQVTQFGKPVTLSCSQTLNHNVMYWYQQKSSQAPKLLFHYYDKDFNNEADTPDNFQSRRPNTSFCFLDIRSPGLGDTAMYLCATSRDGPRGSSEQYFGPGTRLTVT.

The chain has TRBV19 and TRBJ2-7; the D is unclear. The length of the CDR3 is 15 residues. V lost 1 base and J 1 base, leaving 11 bases between the germline ends. Germline loops: CDR1 LNHDA, CDR2 SQIVND (reference sequence). CDR3 bases: TGTGCCAGTAGTATAGCGGGCAGTGTGTCCTACGAGCAGTACTTC. This encodes CASSIAGSVSYEQYF.

The sample holds a few counts of this clonotype. The chain joins TRBV7-2 to TRBJ2-3; D may be TRBD2 (6 bases). Germline loops: CDR1 SGHTA, CDR2 FQGNSA. The CDR3 length is 14 residues. V was pared by 4 bases and J by 7 bases, with 15 bases between. The CDR3 DNA follows: TGTGCCAGCAGCTCTGGGACTGCTGCCTATACGCAGTATTTT. Its protein is CASSSGTAAYTQYF.

Only a few counts were recorded for this clonotype. This rearrangement joins TRBV5-1 to TRBJ2-4; D is unclear. The V gene lost 5 bases and the J gene lost 6 bases, with 18 bases spanning the gap. The CDR3 is made up of 15 amino acids. The germline V gene encodes CDR1 SGHRS and CDR2 YFSETQ. This chain's CDR3 is CASSPGDTYGNIQYF. The CDR3 nucleotides read TGCGCCAGCAGTCCCGGAGACACCTACGGAAACATTCAGTACTTC.

This chain's CDR3 is CSARDSGLKETQYF. CDR3 nucleotide sequence: TGCAGTGCTAGAGATTCGGGACTAAAAGAGACCCAGTACTTC. This chain uses TRBV20-1 with TRBJ2-5, with 7 bases that match TRBD2. The CDR3 is 14 amino acids. Germline V gives CDR1 DFQATT, CDR2 SNEGSKA (reference sequence). Germline trimming cut 0 bases from V and 3 bases from J; bases unmatched to any gene: 4.

The chain couples TRBV9 to TRBJ2-5; D ambiguous. The CDR3 extends over 13 amino acids. The germline V gene encodes CDR1 SGDLS and CDR2 YYNGEE. V lost 4 bases and J 7 bases, leaving 14 bases between the germline ends. CDR3 sequence (DNA): TGTGCCAGCAGCACCGGACGGCTGGGGACCCAGTACTTC. Translation: CASSTGRLGTQYF.

In this sample, this clonotype turned up many times. The chain links TRBV24-1 to TRBJ1-2; a possible D gene is TRBD1 (5 bases). V gave up 3 bases and J gave up 8 bases, with 15 bases separating them. The germline gives CDR1 KGHDR, CDR2 SFDVKD. The CDR3 contains 14 residues. The CDR3, as DNA: TGTGCCACCAGTGATCCAGGGAGAGGAGAAGGCTACACCTTC. Encoded protein: CATSDPGRGEGYTF.

The chain employs TRBV18 and TRBJ2-1; 8 positions match TRBD1. The CDR3 length is 15 residues. Trimming took 3 bases from V and 2 from J; bases not matched to a gene: 3. The V gene's germline CDR1 is KGHSH and CDR2 LQKENI. The CDR3 sequence: CASSPDRATYNEQFF. As DNA, the CDR3 is TGTGCCAGCTCACCGGACAGGGCCACCTACAATGAGCAGTTCTTC. Variable domain in full (rest from reference TRBV18 and TRBJ2-1): NAGVMQNPRHLVRRRGQEARLRCSPMKGHSHVYWYRQLPEEGLKFMVYLQKENIIDESGMPKERFSAEFPKEGPSILRIQQVVRGDSAAYFCASSPDRATYNEQFFGPGTRLTVL.

Only a few counts were recorded for this clonotype. CDR3 DNA sequence: TGTGCCAGCAGCCCTCTTCATAACGATCAACAGTATTTT. Encoded protein: CASSPLHNDQQYF. V gene TRBV7-9 combines with J gene TRBJ2-3; D gene unclear. Germline values: CDR1 SEHNR, CDR2 FQNEAQ (reference sequence). This CDR3 is 13 amino acids long. V lost 5 bases, J lost 12 bases, and 18 bases lay in between.

This clonotype has a handful of counts. This rearrangement joins TRBV7-2 to TRBJ2-1; D call uncertain. This CDR3 is 15 amino acids long. With 1 base removed from V and 6 bases from J, the gap between germline ends came to 13 bases. Germline V gives CDR1 SGHTA, CDR2 FQGNSA. For the CDR3, the DNA is TGTGCCAGCAGCTTAGACGGGCCCTCGTTCAATGAGCAGTTCTTC. It yields the protein CASSLDGPSFNEQFF. Using reference TRBV7-2 and TRBJ2-1 for the parts outside the CDR3, the full variable domain is GAGVSQSPSNKVTEKGKDVELRCDPISGHTALYWYRQSLGQGLEFLIYFQGNSAPDKSGLPSDRFSAERTGGSVSTLTIQRTQQEDSAVYLCASSLDGPSFNEQFFGPGTRLTVL.

The chain has TRBV7-2 and TRBJ2-1; the D is unclear. Between the trimmed V and J ends, which lost 7 bases and 6 bases, there was a span of 13 bases. This CDR3 has 13 amino acids. Germline-derived CDR1 and CDR2 are SGHTA and FQGNSA. The CDR3 bases are TGTGCCAGCACGTCCCTGTGGCGCAATGAGCAGTTCTTC. Translation gives CASTSLWRNEQFF.

The sample holds a few counts of this clonotype. The V and J genes are TRBV24-1 and TRBJ2-1; 8 nucleotides line up with TRBD2. The CDR3 runs to 18 residues. Germline trimming cut 1 base from V and 0 bases from J; bases unmatched to any gene: 7. Germline lookup yields CDR1 KGHDR and CDR2 SFDVKD. CDR3 amino acids: CATSDFTSGGSSYNEQFF. The DNA of the CDR3 is TGTGCCACCAGTGATTTTACTAGCGGAGGGAGCTCCTACAATGAGCAGTTCTTC.

CDR3 bases: TGTGCCAGCAGCTGGCGGGCTCTGAACACTGAAGCTTTCTTT. As protein: CASSWRALNTEAFF. The chain is built from TRBV7-2 and TRBJ1-1, with unresolved D. Germline assignment: CDR1 SGHTA and CDR2 FQGNSA. The V and J ends lost 4 bases and 0 bases respectively, with 9 bases between them. This CDR3 is 14 amino acids long.

This chain links TRBV4-3 with TRBJ1-6, with TRBD1 as a possible D gene (6 bases). The CDR3 is 15 residues long. Trimming left V 0 bases short and J 10 bases short, with 13 bases between. Germline CDR1 is LGHNA and CDR2 is YSLEER. The CDR3 sequence: CASSQDAQGLSPLHF. The CDR3 coding sequence is TGCGCCAGCAGCCAAGATGCGCAGGGGTTGTCACCCCTCCACTTT.

The chain links TRBV29-1 to TRBJ2-1, with D possibly TRBD2 on 6 matching bases. Trimming pared 4 bases from V and 3 bases from J, leaving 10 bases between. The CDR3 contains 13 residues. CDR1 SQVTM and CDR2 ANQGSEA come from the germline V gene. The CDR3 loop reads CSVASAGYNEQFF. In DNA, the CDR3 is TGCAGCGTTGCTTCAGCGGGCTACAATGAGCAGTTCTTC.